Listed here are 17 T cell receptor beta chains from one sample, sequenced in a study of blood T cell repertoires in COVID-19. The data were produced by immunoSEQ multiplex PCR, yet TCRdb's version contains in-frame clones alone and is incomplete. The sample has 200,000 to 250,000 clones; approximately 80% are singletons. The sample was peripheral blood. The receptor source for this set is an older man with acute or convalescent COVID-19.

This clone was seen only a few times. This rearrangement joins TRBV3-1 (or the pseudogene TRBV3-2) to TRBJ1-4; 7 positions match TRBD1. The germline V gene encodes CDR1 LGHDT and CDR2 YNNKEL (reference sequence). Unmatched junction bases numbered 5, after V lost 4 bases and J lost 0 bases. The CDR3 is made up of 16 amino acids. CDR3 loop: CASSPRGTSTNEKLFF. CDR3 nucleotide sequence: TGTGCCAGCAGCCCCAGGGGGACGTCAACTAATGAAAAACTGTTTTTT.

The chain recombines TRBV28 with TRBJ1-5; 7 positions agree with TRBD1. Germline CDR1 and CDR2: MDHEN and SYDVKM. The CDR3 consists of 14 residues. Germline trimming cut 8 bases from V and 2 bases from J; bases unmatched to any gene: 6. In nucleotides, the CDR3 is TGTGCCAGCCAGGGCAGGGGGGGCAATCAGCCCCAGCATTTT. Amino acid sequence: CASQGRGGNQPQHF.

The chain carries TRBV28 and TRBJ2-7; D is perhaps TRBD1 (5 bases). The J call may be in error: the DNA end matches TRBJ2-5 better. This CDR3 is 13 amino acids long. In germline, CDR1 is MDHEN, CDR2 SYDVKM. This CDR3 is CASSSDTFRTQYF. In nucleotides, the CDR3 is TGTGCCAGCAGCTCGGACACCTTTAGGACCCAGTACTTC.

This clone has a single count. The CDR3 region is CASSPGGVTSEQYF. CDR3 nucleotide sequence: TGTGCCAGCAGCCCGGGGGGGGTAACCAGCGAGCAGTACTTC. The gene calls are TRBV11-3 and TRBJ2-7; TRBD2 matches 8 bases. This CDR3 spans 14 amino acids. The J segment lost 6 bases and the V segment lost 5 bases, leaving 9 bases of the junction unmatched. Germline V gene data show CDR1 as SGHNT and CDR2 as YENEEA.

The V gene is TRBV7-8, the J gene TRBJ2-3; tentatively, D is TRBD2 (6 bases). Trimming took off 1 base at V and 1 base at J, with 9 bases between the two ends. The CDR3 extends over 15 amino acids. Germline CDR1 reads SGHVS; CDR2 reads FQNEAQ. CDR3 protein: CASSLVGRRTDTQYF. The CDR3 DNA reads as TGTGCCAGCAGCTTAGTAGGGAGGCGCACAGATACGCAGTATTTT.

This chain links TRBV6-6 with TRBJ1-1; 7 nucleotides align to TRBD1. V shed 4 bases and J 7 bases; nucleotides not matched to a gene: 12. This CDR3 region has 15 residues. From germline, CDR1 is MNHNY and CDR2 SVGAGI (reference sequence). The DNA for the CDR3 is TGTGCCAGCAGTTCGACGCCGACAGGGCGCCTTGAAGCTTTCTTT. Translated: CASSSTPTGRLEAFF.

The CDR3 spells CASSLAWSGSTDTQYF. As DNA, the CDR3 is TGCGCCAGCAGCTTGGCCTGGAGCGGGAGCACAGATACGCAGTATTTT. The rearrangement uses TRBV5-1 and TRBJ2-3; maybe TRBD2 (6 bases). Germline CDR1 SGHRS, CDR2 YFSETQ. Between the trimmed V and J ends, which lost 0 bases and 0 bases, there was a span of 11 bases. This CDR3 has 16 residues. The full variable domain, its missing parts supplied by reference TRBV5-1 and TRBJ2-3, is KAGVTQTPRYLIKTRGQQVTLSCSPISGHRSVSWYQQTPGQGLQFLFEYFSETQRNKGNFPGRFSGRQFSNSRSEMNVSTLELGDSALYLCASSLAWSGSTDTQYFGPGTRLTVL.

V is TRBV7-3 and J is TRBJ2-7; 10 nucleotides line up with TRBD2. Germline V gene sequence: CDR1 SGHTA, CDR2 FQGTGA. With 2 bases clipped from V and 6 bases from J, the junction kept 7 bases outside the gene matches. The CDR3 has 15 amino acids. The DNA for the CDR3 is TGTGCCAGCAGCTTAGAAGCGGGAGGGCCCGTCGAGCAGTACTTC. This gives the protein CASSLEAGGPVEQYF.

The V and J genes are TRBV30 and TRBJ1-3, with D unclear. The CDR3 has 16 residues. From germline, CDR1 is GTSNPN and CDR2 SVGIG (reference sequence). V was cut by 1 base and J by 4 bases, with 17 bases left in between. The CDR3 DNA sequence: TGTGCCTGGAGTGCTCCCCTCTACCAGCGAGGAAACACCATATATTTT. This gives the protein CAWSAPLYQRGNTIYF.

The J gene is TRBJ2-7, the V gene TRBV25-1, with 8 bases identical to TRBD2. From germline, CDR1 is MGHDK and CDR2 SYGVNS. This CDR3 is 15 amino acids long. Trimming at V came to 4 bases and at J to 0 bases, leaving 5 bases not matched to a gene. The CDR3 here is CASSAAGANSYEQYF. The CDR3 region has the DNA TGTGCCAGCAGTGCAGCGGGGGCCAACTCCTACGAGCAGTACTTC.

The chain combines TRBV6-5 with TRBJ2-7; TRBD2 is a possible D gene (5 bases). The V and J ends lost 2 bases and 0 bases respectively, with 11 bases between them. Germline CDR1 reads MNHEY; CDR2 reads SVGAGI. This CDR3 is built from 15 residues. The CDR3: CASSYPRGYSYEQYF. The CDR3 nucleotides are TGTGCCAGCAGTTACCCTCGAGGGTACTCCTACGAGCAGTACTTC.

V gene TRBV2 combines with J gene TRBJ1-1; 7 nucleotides match TRBD1. This CDR3 has 15 amino acids. V dropped 6 bases and J dropped 1; count of bases not matched to a gene: 8. Germline CDR1 and CDR2: SNHLY and FYNNEI. The CDR3 here is CASSNPGQKNTEAFF. CDR3 DNA sequence: TGTGCCAGCAGCAATCCGGGACAGAAGAACACTGAAGCTTTCTTT.

This chain uses TRBV7-3 with TRBJ2-1; perhaps TRBD2 as D (5 bases). The CDR3 sequence is 15 residues long. Trimming left V 3 bases short and J 8 bases short, with 17 bases between. Germline lookup yields CDR1 SGHTA and CDR2 FQGTGA. CDR3 region: CASSLAGSSGDEQFF. The CDR3 region has the DNA TGTGCCAGCAGCTTGGCGGGTTCTTCAGGCGATGAGCAGTTCTTC.

This chain links TRBV7-8 with TRBJ2-7; D is undetermined. Germline V gene sequence: CDR1 SGHVS, CDR2 FQNEAQ. V lost 2 bases, J lost 4 bases, and 12 bases lay in between. The CDR3 is 14 residues long. The CDR3 sequence: CASSLRISGYEQYF. DNA of the CDR3: TGTGCCAGCAGCTTAAGGATCTCCGGGTACGAGCAGTACTTC.

This clone has more than one count but fewer than ten. The chain carries TRBV20-1 and TRBJ1-2; D call uncertain. The CDR3 consists of 18 residues. V gave up 3 bases and J gave up 2 bases, with 25 bases separating them. Germline V gives CDR1 DFQATT, CDR2 SNEGSKA (reference sequence). The CDR3 DNA reads TGCAGTGCTAGTACCCCAGGAGGGAGCCGAGAGGGCAACTATGGCTACACCTTC. Translation gives CSASTPGGSREGNYGYTF.

This chain links TRBV7-8 with TRBJ1-1, with 12 positions matching TRBD1. The germline gives CDR1 SGHVS, CDR2 FQNEAQ. CDR3 length: 14 amino acids. V shed 6 bases, J shed 7 bases, and the junction held 6 bases outside the gene matches. Written as DNA, the CDR3 is TGTGCCAGCAGTTGGGGACAGGGGGCTATTGAAGCTTTCTTT. It yields the protein CASSWGQGAIEAFF.

The chain has TRBV27 and TRBJ1-6, with 7 bases aligning to TRBD1. Germline V gene lookup returns CDR1 MNHEY and CDR2 SMNVEV (reference sequence). V shed 6 bases, J shed 6 bases, and the junction held 8 bases outside the gene matches. The CDR3 is 15 residues long. The CDR3 region has the DNA TGTGCCAGCAGGCCTTTCACAGGGGTTAATTCACCCCTCCACTTT. Its translation: CASRPFTGVNSPLHF.